The subject of this entry is one TCR beta chain. The data stem from a study of control samples from healthy donors and cancer patients. Clones were sequenced by immunoSEQ multiplex PCR, and TCRdb holds only the in-frame ones, with some missing. Of 95,000 to 150,000 clones listed, over 75% are singletons. Between the trimmed V and J ends, which lost 2 bases and 11 bases, there was a span of 12 bases. The CDR3 length is 12 residues. CDR1 is SGHTA and CDR2 is FQGNSA in the germline V gene. The sequenced sample was blood. V gene TRBV7-2 combines with J gene TRBJ1-1; D call uncertain. This clonotype was obtained from a man aged 35-49 years in good health. The CDR3 DNA reads as TGTGCCAGCAGCTTACTGCCCGGCCGGGCTTTCTTT. It yields the protein CASSLLPGRAFF.